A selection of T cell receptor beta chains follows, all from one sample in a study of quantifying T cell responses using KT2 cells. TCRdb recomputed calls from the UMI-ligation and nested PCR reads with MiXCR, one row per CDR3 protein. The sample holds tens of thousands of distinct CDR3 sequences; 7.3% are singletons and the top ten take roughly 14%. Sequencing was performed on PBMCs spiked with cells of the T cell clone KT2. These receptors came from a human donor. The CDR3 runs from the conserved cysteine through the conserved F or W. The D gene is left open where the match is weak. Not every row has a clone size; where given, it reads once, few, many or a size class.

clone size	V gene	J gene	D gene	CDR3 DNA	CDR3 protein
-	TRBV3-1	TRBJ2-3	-	TGTGCCAGCAGCTCCCGAAATGGCCCTCTCGTCGTCACAGATACGCAGTATTTT	CASSSRNGPLVVTDTQYF
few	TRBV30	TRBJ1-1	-	TGTGCCTGGAGTAGACAGATCGAGGAAGCTTTCTTT	CAWSRQIEEAFF
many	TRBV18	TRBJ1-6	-	TGTGCCAGCTCAAGGACAGATAATTCACCCCTCCACTTT	CASSRTDNSPLHF
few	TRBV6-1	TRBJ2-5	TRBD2	TGTGCCACCCTACTAGCGGCCTTGGTGGGGGAGACCCAGTACTTC	CATLLAALVGETQYF
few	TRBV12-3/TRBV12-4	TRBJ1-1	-	TGTGCCAGCAGTTTAGCCGGGATTATGAACACTGAAGCTTTCTTT	CASSLAGIMNTEAFF
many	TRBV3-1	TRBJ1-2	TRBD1	TGTGCCAGCAGCCATCTCCGGGACAGCACTAACTATGGCTACACCTTC	CASSHLRDSTNYGYTF
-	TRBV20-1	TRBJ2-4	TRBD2	TGCAGTGCCAAGACTAGCGGGACATGGGCCTTAGCCAAAAACATTCAGTACTTC	CSAKTSGTWALAKNIQYF
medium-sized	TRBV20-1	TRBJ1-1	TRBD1	TGCAGTGCTAGAAACAGGGGTTACACTGAAGCTTTCTTT	CSARNRGYTEAFF
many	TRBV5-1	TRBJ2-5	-	TGCGCCAGCAGCTTAACTTACCAAGAGACCCAGTACTTC	CASSLTYQETQYF
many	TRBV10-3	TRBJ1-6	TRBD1	TGTGCCATCACCCGGGACAGGGAGTCACCCCTCCACTTT	CAITRDRESPLHF
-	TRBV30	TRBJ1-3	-	TGTGCCTGGACACCTGGAAACACCATATATTTT	CAWTPGNTIYF
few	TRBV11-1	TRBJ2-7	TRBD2	TGTGCCAGCAGCTTAGTTTCAGGGCGGGGACTATCCTACGAGCAGTACTTC	CASSLVSGRGLSYEQYF
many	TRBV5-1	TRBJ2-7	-	TGCGCCAGCAGCTCTACAGGGAGCTCCTACGAGCAGTACTTC	CASSSTGSSYEQYF
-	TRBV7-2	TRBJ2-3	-	TGTGCCAGCAGCTACGACAGGACAAACACAGATACGCAGTATTTT	CASSYDRTNTDTQYF
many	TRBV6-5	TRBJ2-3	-	TGTGCCAGCAGTGGAGGTTCTTCCACAGATACGCAGTATTTT	CASSGGSSTDTQYF
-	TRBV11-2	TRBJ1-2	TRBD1	TGTGCCAGCAGCTCTTTGAGACAGGGTCAGGACGGAGGCTACACCTTC	CASSSLRQGQDGGYTF
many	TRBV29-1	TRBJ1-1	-	TGCAGCGTCCTGCCCGGATCCAGGGAAGGTGGAGCTTTCTTT	CSVLPGSREGGAFF
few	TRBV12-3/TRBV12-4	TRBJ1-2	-	TGTGCCAGCAGTCCTGACCGACTAGGAGGCTACACCTTC	CASSPDRLGGYTF
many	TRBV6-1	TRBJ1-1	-	TGTGCCAGCAGAAAAAACCGGGATGAAGCTTTCTTT	CASRKNRDEAFF
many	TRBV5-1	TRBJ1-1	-	TGCGCCAGCAGTCAGGGCCATGGGAACACTGAAGCTTTCTTT	CASSQGHGNTEAFF
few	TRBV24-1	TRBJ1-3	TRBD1	TGTGCCACCAGTGACCGCGACAGGGATTGCGGAAACACCATATATTTT	CATSDRDRDCGNTIYF
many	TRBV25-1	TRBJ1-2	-	TGTGCCAGCAGTGACCATGGACATCGTGGCTACACCTTC	CASSDHGHRGYTF
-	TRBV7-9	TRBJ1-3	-	TGTGCCAGCAGCTTGGGAAACACCATATATTTT	CASSLGNTIYF
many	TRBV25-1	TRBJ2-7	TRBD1	TGTGCCAGCAGTGGATGGGACAGGGGGGCCTACGAGCAGTACTTC	CASSGWDRGAYEQYF
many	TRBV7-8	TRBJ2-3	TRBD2	TGTGCCAGCAGCTTACTAGCGGGAGTTCGTGATACGCAGTATTTT	CASSLLAGVRDTQYF
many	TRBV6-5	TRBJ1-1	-	TGTGCCAGCAGTTACTTTGGTTCTGAAGCTTTCTTT	CASSYFGSEAFF
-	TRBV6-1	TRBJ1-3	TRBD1	TGTGCCAGCAGTGAAACCTCGGGACAGGGTGGAAACACCATATATTTT	CASSETSGQGGNTIYF
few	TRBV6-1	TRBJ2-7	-	TGTGCCAGCAGGAAACGGGACACGGCCTACGAGCAGTACTTC	CASRKRDTAYEQYF
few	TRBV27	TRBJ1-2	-	TGTGCCAGCAGTCCCTCCCTCGGGGGGGCCGCTGGCTACACCTTC	CASSPSLGGAAGYTF
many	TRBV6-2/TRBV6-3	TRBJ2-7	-	TGTGCCAGCAGTTATAGTCTTTCCGACTACGAGCAGTACTTC	CASSYSLSDYEQYF
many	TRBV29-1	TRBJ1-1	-	TGCAGCGTTGAAGATGGTGGTCCGGCGGCTGAAGCTTTCTTT	CSVEDGGPAAEAFF
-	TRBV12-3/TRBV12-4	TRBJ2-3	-	TGTGCCAGCAGCGCCCCTCACAGGGTTGCCGATACGCAGTATTTT	CASSAPHRVADTQYF
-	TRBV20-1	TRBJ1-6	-	TGCAGTGCTCCGAAGGAGGGAACTAATTCACCCCTCCACTTT	CSAPKEGTNSPLHF
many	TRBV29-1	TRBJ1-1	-	TGCAGCGTTGAAGATTTTCGACCTACGAACACTGAAGCTTTCTTT	CSVEDFRPTNTEAFF
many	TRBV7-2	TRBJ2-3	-	TGTGCCAGCAGCTTAGACAGGTCGACAGATACGCAGTATTTT	CASSLDRSTDTQYF
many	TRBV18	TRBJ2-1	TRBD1	TGTGCCAGCTCACCACGTCGACAGGGGGCGGCTTTTGAGCAGTTCTTC	CASSPRRQGAAFEQFF
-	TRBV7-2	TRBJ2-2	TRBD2	TGTGCCAGCAGACGTAGCGGGAGGGCCTTAGGCACCGGGGAGCTGTTTTTT	CASRRSGRALGTGELFF
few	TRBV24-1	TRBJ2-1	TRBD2	TGTGCCACCAGTGATTGGGGACTAGCGGAAAACTACAATGAGCAGTTCTTC	CATSDWGLAENYNEQFF
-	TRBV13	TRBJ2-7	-	TGTGCCAGCAGCTTACGTGGTCTCCAACCCTACGAGCAGTACTTC	CASSLRGLQPYEQYF
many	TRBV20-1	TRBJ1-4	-	TGCAGTGCTGGGGGGGGGGACCTTTTACGTGAAAAACTGTTTTTT	CSAGGGDLLREKLFF
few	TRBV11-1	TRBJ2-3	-	TGTGGAAGCCGAGGACAGTATGAAACAGATACGCAGTATTTT	CGSRGQYETDTQYF
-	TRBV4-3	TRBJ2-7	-	TGCGCCAGCAGCCAAGGACTTGCGGGACCTACCTACGAGCAGTACTTC	CASSQGLAGPTYEQYF
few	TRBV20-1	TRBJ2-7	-	TGCAGTGCTAGAGATCGTGCGGGCCTAGCACAGGGGCAGTACTTC	CSARDRAGLAQGQYF
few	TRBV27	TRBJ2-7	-	TGTGCCAGCAGTCCGCGGGACTGGACCTACGAGCAGTACTTC	CASSPRDWTYEQYF
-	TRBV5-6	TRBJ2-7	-	TGTGCCAGCAGCTTTGAGAGACAAGGGTACGAGCAGTACTTC	CASSFERQGYEQYF
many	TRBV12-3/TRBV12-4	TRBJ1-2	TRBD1	TGTGCCAGCAGTTTGGGAGGACAGGGTAGGCTTATTGGCTACACCTTC	CASSLGGQGRLIGYTF
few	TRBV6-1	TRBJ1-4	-	TGTGCCAGCAGTGAAGGCAACCCTTACATAGTTGCAACTAATGAAAAACTGTTTTTT	CASSEGNPYIVATNEKLFF
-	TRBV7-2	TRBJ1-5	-	TGTGCCAGCAGCTCCGTTGGTCAGCCCCAGCATTTT	CASSSVGQPQHF
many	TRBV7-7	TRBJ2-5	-	TGTGCTAGCGCCTTAAGACCGGGGGCGGCCCAAGAGACCCAGTACTTC	CASALRPGAAQETQYF
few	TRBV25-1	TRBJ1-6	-	TGTGCCAGCAGTGAATATTTAGGGAGTAATTCACCCCTCCACTTT	CASSEYLGSNSPLHF
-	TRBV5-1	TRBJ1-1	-	TGCGCCAGCAGCCCCGCCGGGACCGACGGTGAAGCTTTCTTT	CASSPAGTDGEAFF
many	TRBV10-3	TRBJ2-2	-	TGTGCCATCGGTGTAGCGGTTACCAACACCGGGGAGCTGTTTTTT	CAIGVAVTNTGELFF